These 21 T cell receptor beta chains share one sample of origin, sequenced in a study of blood T cell repertoires in COVID-19. Assay: immunoSEQ multiplex PCR; the TCRdb copy retains only in-frame clones and omits some. This sample has tens of thousands of clones, with 81% found just once. Sequences were obtained from peripheral blood. These TCRs come from a woman older than 75 with active or convalescent COVID-19.

This chain links TRBV6-5 with TRBJ2-7, with D possibly TRBD2 on 6 matching bases. This CDR3 comprises 15 residues. The V and J ends lost 0 bases and 1 base respectively, with 10 bases between them. In germline, CDR1 is MNHEY, CDR2 SVGAGI. The CDR3 nucleotides are TGTGCCAGCAGTTACTCGGAGGGGATTTCCTACGAGCAGTACTTC. Protein: CASSYSEGISYEQYF.

The chain recombines TRBV7-9 with TRBJ1-1; tentatively, D is TRBD1 (6 bases). The CDR3 sequence is 17 residues long. Trimming cost V 2 bases and J 1 base, with 17 bases left between them. The germline V gene encodes CDR1 SEHNR and CDR2 FQNEAQ (reference sequence). CDR3 loop: CASSLHPLSGQNTEAFF. The CDR3 DNA reads TGTGCCAGCAGCTTACATCCCCTGTCGGGACAGAACACTGAAGCTTTCTTT.

Details on this clone: Mismatch with germline at one junction end may stem from a read error. The V call is TRBV6-2 or TRBV6-3, the J call TRBJ2-3; 9 nucleotides line up with TRBD2. The CDR3 is made up of 16 amino acids. The germline gives CDR1 MNHEY, CDR2 SVGEGT. The CDR3 bases are TGTGCCAGCAGTTACCCCCATAGCGGGGGCACAGATGCGCAGTATTTT. Its translation: CASSYPHSGGTDAQYF.

This clone was seen only once. The J gene is TRBJ1-4, the V gene TRBV6-5; 11 bases are shared with TRBD1. The germline V gene encodes CDR1 MNHEY and CDR2 SVGAGI. J lost 8 bases, V lost 6 bases, and 5 bases had no gene match. The CDR3 contains 14 residues. This CDR3 reads CASRSGTGGEKLFF. In DNA, the CDR3 is TGTGCCAGCAGGTCCGGGACAGGGGGAGAAAAACTGTTTTTT.

The genes are TRBV18 and TRBJ1-5; 10 nucleotides align to TRBD1. V shed 0 bases and J 4 bases; nucleotides not matched to a gene: 3. The CDR3 is made up of 16 amino acids. Germline assignment: CDR1 KGHSH and CDR2 LQKENI. The CDR3 spells CASSPPGTGENQPQHF. Written as DNA, the CDR3 is TGTGCCAGCTCACCACCCGGGACAGGGGAAAATCAGCCCCAGCATTTT.

Here the CDR3 reads CASSQWRTGGWNTEAFF. The CDR3 nucleotides read TGTGCCAGCAGCCAATGGCGGACAGGGGGTTGGAACACTGAAGCTTTCTTT. The chain recombines TRBV3-1 (or the pseudogene TRBV3-2) with TRBJ1-1; 10 positions agree with TRBD1. Germline V lookup: CDR1 LGHDT, CDR2 YNNKEL (reference sequence). After removal of 2 bases from V and 1 base from J, the junction contained 7 bases not matched to a gene. The CDR3 consists of 17 residues.

The J gene is TRBJ1-4, the V gene TRBV5-1, with 11 positions matching TRBD1. The ends lost 4 bases at V and 2 bases at J; junction bases unmatched: 16. CDR3 length: 20 residues. CDR1 is SGHRS, CDR2 YFSETQ, per germline. The CDR3 region is CASSPRTGGARMVTNEKLFF. As DNA, the CDR3 is TGCGCCAGCAGCCCCCGGACAGGGGGCGCGCGGATGGTTACTAATGAAAAACTGTTTTTT. The full variable domain, rest sourced from reference TRBV5-1 and TRBJ1-4, is KAGVTQTPRYLIKTRGQQVTLSCSPISGHRSVSWYQQTPGQGLQFLFEYFSETQRNKGNFPGRFSGRQFSNSRSEMNVSTLELGDSALYLCASSPRTGGARMVTNEKLFFGSGTQLSVL.

The rearrangement joins TRBV6-1 to TRBJ1-1; 8 bases agree with TRBD1. J lost 1 base, V lost 2 bases, and 6 bases had no gene match. Per the germline V gene, CDR1 is MNHNS and CDR2 is SASEGT. CDR3 length: 16 residues. The CDR3 region is CASSEQTGTGNTEAFF. CDR3 coding DNA: TGTGCCAGCAGTGAACAGACAGGGACAGGGAACACTGAAGCTTTCTTT.

The V and J genes are TRBV27 and TRBJ2-2; tentatively, D is TRBD1 (6 bases). The CDR3 has 15 amino acids. Germline CDR1 reads MNHEY; CDR2 reads SMNVEV (reference sequence). V gave up 6 bases and J gave up 0 bases, with 11 bases separating them. The CDR3 reads CASSPTGSNTGELFF. The CDR3 bases are TGTGCCAGCAGCCCGACAGGTTCGAACACCGGGGAGCTGTTTTTT.

CDR3 loop: CASSLKGVYGYTF. CDR3 coding DNA: TGTGCCAGCAGCTTGAAAGGGGTCTATGGCTACACCTTC. The chain carries TRBV5-8 and TRBJ1-2, with a possible D match to TRBD1 (5 bases). The length of the CDR3 is 13 residues. Trimming left V 1 base short and J 4 bases short, with 8 bases between. Germline V gene sequence: CDR1 SGHTS, CDR2 YDEGEE.

The CDR3 DNA follows: TGTGCCAGCAGCTTAGGACTAGCGAACACCGGGGAGCTGTTTTTT. Amino acids: CASSLGLANTGELFF. This chain connects TRBV7-2 to TRBJ2-2, with D possibly being TRBD2 (6 bases). The CDR3 has 15 amino acids. V was shortened by 1 base and J by 0 bases, with 6 bases between the two germline ends. CDR1 SGHTA and CDR2 FQGNSA come from the germline V gene.

The rearrangement uses TRBV9 and TRBJ1-5; TRBD1 matches 7 bases. Germline assignment: CDR1 SGDLS and CDR2 YYNGEE. J was trimmed by 0 bases and V by 3 bases; bases with no gene match: 3. The CDR3 has 15 residues. CDR3 residues: CASSAGQFSNQPQHF. In DNA form, the CDR3 reads TGTGCCAGCAGCGCGGGACAGTTTAGCAATCAGCCCCAGCATTTT.

This chain links TRBV24-1 with TRBJ2-5; 8 bases match TRBD2. V lost 3 bases, J lost 5 bases, and 10 bases stayed unmatched. Germline values: CDR1 KGHDR, CDR2 SFDVKD. There are 16 residues in the CDR3. CDR3 DNA: TGTGCCACCAGTGATCCGAGCCCCCCTAGCGGGGAGACCCAGTACTTC. Translated, it gives CATSDPSPPSGETQYF.

The genes are TRBV5-6 and TRBJ1-2; TRBD1 matches 11 bases. With V trimmed by 4 bases and J by 4 bases, 3 bases remained unmatched. Germline assignment: CDR1 SGHDT and CDR2 YYEEEE. The CDR3 length is 14 residues. The CDR3 spells CASSVGQGAYGYTF. The CDR3 bases are TGTGCCAGCAGCGTAGGACAGGGGGCCTATGGCTACACCTTC.

Only a few counts were recorded for this clone. V usage is TRBV7-9 and J usage is TRBJ1-2; D might be TRBD1 (5 bases). Germline assignment: CDR1 SEHNR and CDR2 FQNEAQ (reference sequence). The CDR3 totals 13 residues. Trimming took off 5 bases at V and 5 bases at J, with 12 bases between the two ends. CDR3 in amino acids: CASSPREGYGYTF. The CDR3 bases are TGTGCCAGCAGCCCCAGGGAAGGGTATGGCTACACCTTC.

The CDR3 nucleotides are TGCGCCAGCAGCCAAGCGGCACTAGCGCCGTCCTACGAGCAGTACTTC. The encoded protein is CASSQAALAPSYEQYF. V is TRBV4-3 and J is TRBJ2-7; 7 nucleotides match TRBD2. The V gene end was trimmed by 1 base and the J gene end by 1 base; junction bases not matched to a gene: 7. This CDR3 has 16 amino acids. Germline values: CDR1 LGHNA, CDR2 YSLEER.

The chain uses TRBV20-1 and TRBJ2-7; TRBD1 agrees at 9 bases. V was pared by 3 bases and J by 3 bases, with 3 bases of the junction left unmatched. From germline, CDR1 is DFQATT and CDR2 SNEGSKA (reference sequence). There are 13 residues in the CDR3. CDR3 bases: TGCAGTGCTAGTCCGGGACAGGGCTACGAGCAGTACTTC. Translation gives CSASPGQGYEQYF.

The chain employs TRBV5-1 and TRBJ1-1; D ambiguous. Trimming stripped 2 bases from V and 4 bases from J, with 12 bases between. Per the germline V gene, CDR1 is SGHRS and CDR2 is YFSETQ. The CDR3 is 14 residues long. DNA of the CDR3: TGCGCCAGCAGCTTTGGGGAGCCGGGCACTGAAGCTTTCTTT. This sequence encodes CASSFGEPGTEAFF.

The chain joins TRBV6-4 to TRBJ1-2; 7 nucleotides line up with TRBD1. CDR3 size: 15 residues. Germline V gene sequence: CDR1 MRHNA, CDR2 SNTAGT. Trimming took 4 bases from V and 1 from J; bases not matched to a gene: 6. Here the CDR3 reads CASSVTGDLNYGYTF. CDR3 DNA sequence: TGTGCCAGCAGTGTAACAGGGGACCTTAACTATGGCTACACCTTC.

The rearrangement links TRBV11-2 to TRBJ2-7; TRBD1 agrees at 8 bases. This CDR3 is built from 15 residues. Trimming cost V 5 bases and J 4 bases; bases outside gene matches: 10. Germline assignment: CDR1 SGHAT and CDR2 FQNNGV. CDR3: CASSPDRGPWYEQYF. The CDR3 coding sequence is TGTGCCAGCAGCCCCGACAGGGGCCCCTGGTACGAGCAGTACTTC.

The genes are TRBV18 and TRBJ2-2; perhaps TRBD1 as D (6 bases). The V and J ends lost 1 base and 5 bases respectively, with 11 bases between them. This CDR3 comprises 15 residues. CDR1 is KGHSH, CDR2 LQKENI, per germline. The CDR3 DNA reads as TGTGCCAGCTCACCACTCAGTACAGGGACCGGGGAGCTGTTTTTT. Amino acid sequence: CASSPLSTGTGELFF.